This T cell receptor (beta chain) is drawn from a study of CD8 T cells in Susac syndrome. Regarding the study as a whole: It was acknowledged in the study that the number of individuals who were included in its TCR sequencing and HLA analysis was relatively small.

When the RNA was reverse transcribed, random hexamers were used with an input of 0.5 to 1 ug. TCR beta CDR3 was amplified by immunoSEQ covering 54 Vbeta and 13 Jbeta. TCRdb used MiXCR to reprocess the immunoSEQ multiplex PCR reads, holding one entry per CDR3 protein. The table shows 350,000 to 550,000 distinct CDR3 sequences, with more than 80% occurring only once. Remarks on this clonotype: The antigen is not known.

It was treatment-naive patients with stable or active relapsing-remitting disease who made up the multiple sclerosis controls. TEMRA cells underwent FACS enrichment and CD8+ and CD4+ T cells underwent negative isolation. Germline V CDR1 and CDR2: SGHNT, YYREEE (reference sequence). The CDR3 totals 18 residues. The J segment lost 1 base and the V segment lost 0 bases, leaving 6 bases of the junction unmatched. Source material: CD8+ T cells from PBMCs. The origin of this receptor is a human donor with multiple sclerosis. This chain joins TRBV5-4 and TRBJ1-5; 11 positions agree with TRBD1. CDR3 in amino acids: CASSLDGTGGPSNQPQHF. The CDR3 coding sequence is TGTGCCAGCAGCTTGGATGGGACAGGGGGTCCGAGCAATCAGCCCCAGCATTTT.